These T cell receptor beta chains were read from a single sample in a study of blood T cell repertoires in COVID-19. Only in-frame clones appear in the TCRdb table, and some are missing; sequencing was by immunoSEQ multiplex PCR. The table has roughly 130,000 clones, over 75% seen once; the top ten hold roughly 3.6%. Material for sequencing was peripheral blood. Every receptor here comes from a woman in her sixties or seventies with acute or convalescent COVID-19. Each CDR3 is given with its conserved first and last residue. The order of the fields is CDR3 length, clone size, D gene, V gene, J gene, CDR3 protein, CDR3 DNA. A D gene is named only where the DNA matches it firmly. For some rows the clone size is stated as once, few or many, or as a class when expanded; others skip it.

15	-	-	TRBV18	TRBJ1-1	CASSPPQGTNTEAFF	TGTGCCAGCTCACCACCACAGGGTACGAACACTGAAGCTTTCTTT
14	-	-	TRBV28	TRBJ1-1	CASVVRGENTEAFF	TGTGCCAGTGTTGTGCGGGGGGAGAACACTGAAGCTTTCTTT
16	-	TRBD2	TRBV2	TRBJ2-3	CASSESLGRAGFTQYF	TGTGCCAGCAGTGAATCCCTCGGGAGGGCCGGTTTTACGCAGTATTTT
15	-	TRBD1	TRBV6-4	TRBJ2-1	CASSDQTGGWNEQFF	TGTGCCAGCAGTGACCAGACAGGGGGCTGGAATGAGCAGTTCTTC
14	-	-	TRBV19	TRBJ1-5	CASTPPNRNQPQHF	TGTGCCAGTACCCCCCCCAACAGAAATCAGCCCCAGCATTTT
13	-	TRBD1	TRBV6-5	TRBJ1-1	CASRQGANTEAFF	TGTGCCTCCCGACAGGGTGCGAACACTGAAGCTTTCTTT
17	-	-	TRBV24-1	TRBJ2-3	CATSDAIRREGTDTQYF	TGTGCCACCAGTGACGCGATTCGGAGAGAGGGCACAGATACGCAGTATTTT
11	-	TRBD1	TRBV19	TRBJ1-1	CATEGATEAFF	TGTGCCACAGAGGGGGCCACTGAAGCTTTCTTT
12	-	-	TRBV10-1	TRBJ1-4	CASSELSEKLFF	TGCGCCAGCAGTGAGTTATCCGAAAAACTGTTTTTT
15	-	TRBD1	TRBV11-3	TRBJ1-5	CASSLADRGLQPQHF	TGTGCCAGCAGCTTGGCGGACAGGGGGCTTCAGCCCCAGCATTTT
15	-	TRBD2	TRBV9	TRBJ2-4	CASSVSREETNIQYF	TGTGCCAGCAGCGTTTCGCGGGAGGAGACAAACATTCAGTACTTC
14	-	-	TRBV3-1/TRBV3-2	TRBJ1-4	CASSQVRANEKLFF	TGTGCCAGCAGCCAGGTCAGGGCTAATGAAAAACTGTTTTTT
15	-	TRBD1	TRBV30	TRBJ1-2	CAWSGTGFTNYGYTF	TGTGCCTGGAGTGGGACAGGGTTCACTAACTATGGCTACACCTTC
15	-	TRBD2	TRBV29-1	TRBJ2-1	CSVEVGTSGIGEQFF	TGCAGCGTTGAAGTAGGGACTAGCGGGATTGGGGAGCAGTTCTTC
15	-	-	TRBV5-5	TRBJ1-5	CASSLVGRSNQPQHF	TGTGCCAGCAGCTTGGTGGGCAGAAGCAATCAGCCCCAGCATTTT
15	-	-	TRBV19	TRBJ1-1	CASSTEQGAVTEAFF	TGTGCCAGTAGTACCGAACAGGGTGCCGTGACTGAAGCTTTCTTT
14	-	-	TRBV6-1	TRBJ1-2	CASSEGFLEGGYTF	TGTGCCAGCAGTGAGGGCTTTCTGGAGGGTGGCTACACCTTC
16	-	TRBD1	TRBV7-3	TRBJ2-2	CASSHLTGQGAGELFF	TGTGCCAGCAGCCACCTCACGGGACAGGGGGCCGGGGAGCTGTTTTTT
15	-	TRBD2	TRBV28	TRBJ2-1	CASSLTGGTYNEQFF	TGTGCCAGCAGTTTAACGGGAGGTACCTACAATGAGCAGTTCTTC
13	-	-	TRBV25-1	TRBJ1-2	CASSVGGDYGYTF	TGTGCCAGCAGTGTGGGAGGGGACTATGGCTACACCTTC
14	once	TRBD1	TRBV19	TRBJ1-6	CASTRTGPNSPLHF	TGTGCCAGTACCCGGACAGGGCCTAATTCACCCCTCCACTTT
14	-	-	TRBV29-1	TRBJ1-2	CSVIDYPVLGGYTF	TGCAGCGTTATTGACTACCCTGTGTTGGGGGGCTACACCTTC
15	-	TRBD2	TRBV10-3	TRBJ2-1	CAISGNSGRGDEQFF	TGTGCCATCAGTGGAAATAGCGGGAGAGGGGATGAGCAGTTCTTC
15	-	-	TRBV5-1	TRBJ1-3	CASSSTGTTGNTIYF	TGCGCCAGCAGCTCAACCGGGACAACTGGAAACACCATATATTTT
16	-	TRBD1	TRBV3-1/TRBV3-2	TRBJ1-5	CASSQGSGTGKQPQHF	TGTGCCAGCAGCCAAGGATCAGGGACAGGGAAGCAGCCCCAGCATTTT
15	-	TRBD1	TRBV27	TRBJ1-1	CASSFSTGRNTEAFF	TGTGCCAGCAGTTTCTCGACAGGGAGAAACACTGAAGCTTTCTTT
14	-	TRBD1	TRBV16	TRBJ1-2	CASSQSGTGDDYTF	TGTGCCAGCAGCCAATCCGGGACAGGTGATGACTACACCTTC
11	-	-	TRBV24-1	TRBJ2-1	CATRQGVEQFF	TGTGCCACCAGACAGGGTGTTGAGCAGTTCTTC
12	few	-	TRBV3-1/TRBV3-2	TRBJ2-2	CATATETGELFF	TGTGCCACCGCTACGGAGACCGGGGAGCTGTTTTTT
15	-	TRBD2	TRBV19	TRBJ2-3	CASSLLAVGMDTQYF	TGTGCCAGTAGCCTACTAGCGGTCGGGATGGATACGCAGTATTTT
19	-	TRBD1	TRBV5-6	TRBJ1-6	CASSGRGQGIASYNSPLHF	TGTGCCAGCAGCGGGCGAGGACAGGGGATAGCCTCCTATAATTCACCCCTCCACTTT
12	once	-	TRBV29-1	TRBJ1-2	CSVDSRNYGYTF	TGCAGCGTTGATTCTAGAAACTATGGCTACACCTTC
15	once	TRBD1	TRBV28	TRBJ1-2	CASRENRGPGYGYTF	TGTGCCAGCAGAGAAAACAGGGGGCCCGGCTATGGCTACACCTTC
15	-	TRBD1	TRBV3-1/TRBV3-2	TRBJ1-6	CASSQLGTGDSPLHF	TGTGCCAGCAGCCAACTAGGGACAGGAGATTCACCCCTCCACTTT
14	-	-	TRBV6-5	TRBJ1-2	CASSRMPSGNGYTF	TGTGCCAGCAGCCGAATGCCTTCGGGAAATGGCTACACCTTC
17	-	TRBD2	TRBV24-1	TRBJ2-5	CATSDKPSSGVQETQYF	TGTGCCACCAGCGATAAACCGAGTAGCGGGGTCCAAGAGACCCAGTACTTC
12	-	-	TRBV2	TRBJ1-2	CASSIYNYGYTF	TGTGCCAGCAGTATCTATAACTATGGCTACACCTTC
14	-	-	TRBV27	TRBJ1-1	CASSRPGGNTEAFF	TGTGCCAGCAGCCGTCCGGGGGGGAACACTGAAGCTTTCTTT
13	once	-	TRBV2	TRBJ2-1	CASRRALLNEQFF	TGTGCCAGCAGAAGAGCCCTACTAAATGAGCAGTTCTTC
12	-	-	TRBV6-5	TRBJ2-5	CASRGTPETQYF	TGTGCCAGCAGGGGGACACCAGAGACCCAGTACTTC
12	-	-	TRBV19	TRBJ1-2	CASSIPGYGYTF	TGTGCCAGTAGTATCCCCGGCTATGGCTACACCTTC
11	-	-	TRBV5-8	TRBJ1-5	CASSPGGTQHF	TGTGCCAGCAGCCCGGGCGGGACCCAGCATTTT
14	-	-	TRBV11-2	TRBJ2-2	CASSLNLNTGELFF	TGTGCCAGCAGCTTAAACTTGAACACCGGGGAGCTGTTTTTT
17	-	TRBD1	TRBV7-2	TRBJ1-5	CASSQFRGQEYNQPQHF	TGTGCCAGCAGTCAATTCCGGGGACAGGAGTACAATCAGCCCCAGCATTTT
12	-	-	TRBV5-1	TRBJ2-1	CASSFTQGEQFF	TGCGCCAGCAGCTTTACGCAGGGTGAGCAGTTCTTC
14	-	-	TRBV23-1	TRBJ1-2	CASSRAREPYGYTF	TGCGCCAGCAGTAGAGCCAGGGAACCCTATGGCTACACCTTC
15	-	-	TRBV6-1	TRBJ2-3	CASSEDYSLINTQYF	TGTGCCAGCAGTGAGGACTATTCCTTGATAAATACGCAGTATTTT
15	few	-	TRBV7-8	TRBJ1-1	CASSLRGGLLTEAFF	TGTGCCAGCAGCTTACGGGGGGGCCTGTTAACTGAAGCTTTCTTT
17	-	-	TRBV11-3	TRBJ2-1	CASSLDVGRAPYNEQFF	TGTGCCAGCAGCTTAGACGTCGGCAGGGCCCCCTACAATGAGCAGTTCTTC
13	-	-	TRBV6-5	TRBJ2-1	CASSIGTYNEQFF	TGTGCCAGCAGTATTGGGACTTACAATGAGCAGTTCTTC
14	-	TRBD1	TRBV6-6	TRBJ1-2	CASSTGGGNYGYTF	TGTGCCAGCTCCACAGGGGGAGGTAACTATGGCTACACCTTC
15	-	-	TRBV9	TRBJ2-1	CASSVELGPTGEQFF	TGTGCCAGCAGCGTAGAATTGGGGCCGACGGGTGAGCAGTTCTTC
19	-	TRBD2	TRBV5-1	TRBJ2-2	CASSAGTSGAQRVYGELFF	TGCGCCAGCAGCGCGGGGACTAGCGGAGCCCAAAGGGTTTACGGGGAGCTGTTTTTT